This passage covers 29 T cell receptor beta chains from one sample sequenced in a study of blood T cell repertoires in COVID-19. Produced via immunoSEQ multiplex PCR; TCRdb's table is partial and in-frame only. The table shows 270,000 or so clones, with approximately 81% occurring only once. Sequencing was done on a sample of PBMCs or T cells enriched from blood (not recorded which). The receptors derive from a woman aged 50 to 60 who had been exposed to COVID-19.

The chain recombines TRBV2 with TRBJ2-7, with D maybe TRBD1 (5 bases). The V gene lost 5 bases and the J gene lost 0 bases, with 14 bases spanning the gap. There are 15 residues in the CDR3. CDR1 and CDR2 (germline): SNHLY, FYNNEI. The CDR3 DNA is TGTGCCAGCAGTTCCGGACACCCCGGCTCCTACGAGCAGTACTTC. Translated, it gives CASSSGHPGSYEQYF.

J is TRBJ1-4 and V is TRBV6-2 or TRBV6-3, with 8 bases matching TRBD1. V lost 6 bases and J lost 8; bases outside the gene matches: 8. This CDR3 region has 14 residues. Germline assignment: CDR1 MNHEY and CDR2 SVGEGT. CDR3 sequence (DNA): TGTGCCAGCAGCTCCGGGACAGGACGGGAAAAACTGTTTTTT. Amino acid sequence: CASSSGTGREKLFF.

The rearrangement joins TRBV6-1 to TRBJ1-5; tentatively, D is TRBD1 (6 bases). The CDR3 loop spans 16 amino acids. CDR1 is MNHNS, CDR2 SASEGT, per germline. V dropped 0 bases and J dropped 4 bases, with 13 bases sitting between them. For the CDR3, the DNA is TGTGCCAGCAGTGAAGCGGCGGGGGGGCCTAATCAGCCCCAGCATTTT. Protein sequence: CASSEAAGGPNQPQHF.

The chain carries TRBV5-1 and TRBJ2-3; D gene uncertain. The CDR3 is 14 residues long. The germline V gene encodes CDR1 SGHRS and CDR2 YFSETQ. Between the trimmed V and J ends, which lost 0 bases and 0 bases, there was a span of 5 bases. CDR3 in amino acids: CASSLGHSTDTQYF. The CDR3 nucleotides read TGCGCCAGCAGCTTGGGGCACAGCACAGATACGCAGTATTTT.

The chain couples TRBV24-1 to TRBJ2-2; D possibly corresponds to TRBD2 (6 bases). CDR1 is KGHDR, CDR2 SFDVKD, per germline. The CDR3 loop spans 15 amino acids. Trimming left V 3 bases short and J 5 bases short, with 12 bases between. Here the CDR3 reads CATSDPGRGTGELFF. The CDR3, as DNA: TGTGCCACCAGTGATCCCGGGAGAGGTACCGGGGAGCTGTTTTTT.

The genes are TRBV2 and TRBJ1-1; 7 bases match TRBD1. The length of the CDR3 is 14 residues. Per germline, CDR1 SNHLY and CDR2 FYNNEI. With V trimmed by 6 bases and J by 1 base, 5 bases remained unmatched. The CDR3 DNA sequence: TGTGCCAGCAGGCACGGGACAGAGAACACTGAAGCTTTCTTT. This encodes CASRHGTENTEAFF. The entire variable domain, with the rest obtained from reference TRBV2 and TRBJ1-1, is as follows: EPEVTQTPSHQVTQMGQEVILRCVPISNHLYFYWYRQILGQKVEFLVSFYNNEISEKSEIFDDQFSVERPDGSNFTLKIRSTKLEDSAMYFCASRHGTENTEAFFGQGTRLTVV.

The V gene is TRBV12-3 or TRBV12-4, the J gene TRBJ2-2; D gene ambiguous. The CDR3 contains 12 residues. V was trimmed by 3 bases and J by 6 bases, leaving 5 bases between them. CDR3 region: CASSFGPGELFF. CDR3 in DNA: TGTGCCAGCAGTTTTGGCCCCGGGGAGCTGTTTTTT.

CDR3 in amino acids: CASSLGQGAFTEAFF. The CDR3 region has the DNA TGTGCCAGCAGCTTGGGACAGGGGGCCTTCACTGAAGCTTTCTTT. The chain employs TRBV5-8 and TRBJ1-1, with 10 bases lining up with TRBD1. The CDR3 spans 15 residues. Germline CDR1 reads SGHTS; CDR2 reads YDEGEE. The J segment lost 4 bases and the V segment lost 0 bases, leaving 3 bases of the junction unmatched. The whole variable domain, filled in from reference TRBV5-8 and TRBJ1-1, reads EAGVTQSPTHLIKTRGQQATLRCSPISGHTSVYWYQQALGLGLQFLLWYDEGEERNRGNFPPRFSGRQFPNYSSELNVNALELEDSALYLCASSLGQGAFTEAFFGQGTRLTVV.

V usage is TRBV6-6 and J usage is TRBJ1-2; D may be TRBD1 (5 bases). V was cut by 6 bases and J by 2 bases, with 13 bases left in between. The CDR3 has 14 residues. Per germline, CDR1 MNHNY and CDR2 SVGAGI (reference sequence). The CDR3 bases are TGTGCCAGCAGCCCTATCACAGGAAACTATGGCTACACCTTC. It encodes CASSPITGNYGYTF.

To note about this clone: At the DNA level, this CDR3 is encoded by other sequences in the same sample as well. The chain employs TRBV28 and TRBJ2-7; D gene uncertain. The V and J ends lost 6 bases and 2 bases respectively, with 5 bases between them. The CDR3 covers 11 residues. Per the germline V gene, CDR1 is MDHEN and CDR2 is SYDVKM. CDR3 sequence: CASSSPYEQYF. The CDR3 DNA reads TGTGCCAGCAGCTCCCCCTACGAGCAGTACTTC.

The CDR3 reads CASSRGTLPTDTQYF. The CDR3 nucleotides read TGTGCCAGCAGTAGGGGGACACTACCCACAGATACGCAGTATTTT. The chain is built from TRBV6-4 and TRBJ2-3, with D perhaps TRBD1 (6 bases). Germline-derived CDR1 and CDR2 are MRHNA and SNTAGT. This CDR3 comprises 15 residues. Trimming pared 5 bases from V and 2 bases from J, leaving 14 bases between.

The gene calls are TRBV2 and TRBJ2-7; tentative D call: TRBD2 (6 bases). This CDR3 region has 15 residues. Germline CDR1 reads SNHLY; CDR2 reads FYNNEI. V was trimmed by 2 bases and J by 4 bases, leaving 15 bases between them. CDR3 bases: TGTGCCAGCAGTGAACTAGGTACAGGACTATACGAGCAGTACTTC. This gives the protein CASSELGTGLYEQYF.

The chain carries TRBV5-1 and TRBJ1-1, with D possibly TRBD1 on 5 matching bases. Trimming removed 0 bases from V and 1 base from J, with 7 bases in between. The CDR3 extends over 14 amino acids. Germline CDR1 SGHRS, CDR2 YFSETQ. DNA of the CDR3: TGCGCCAGCAGCTTGGAGGGGTGGAACACTGAAGCTTTCTTT. This sequence encodes CASSLEGWNTEAFF.

This chain links TRBV6-2 or TRBV6-3 with TRBJ2-1; 11 bases are shared with TRBD2. The length of the CDR3 is 16 residues. From germline, CDR1 is MNHEY and CDR2 SVGEGT. V shed 4 bases and J 4 bases; nucleotides not matched to a gene: 6. The CDR3, as DNA: TGTGCCAGCAGTTCGTTAGCGGGGGGGCCGTACAATGAGCAGTTCTTC. Residues: CASSSLAGGPYNEQFF.

J is TRBJ1-2 and V is TRBV6-1, with no clear D. The CDR3 is 11 amino acids. Trimming took 2 bases from V and 8 from J, leaving 6 bases between them. Germline V gives CDR1 MNHNS, CDR2 SASEGT. The CDR3 DNA sequence: TGTGCCAGCAGTGAAACATGGGGCTACACCTTC. Translated: CASSETWGYTF.

This rearrangement joins TRBV2 to TRBJ1-2; D gene unclear. The CDR3 contains 15 residues. Germline V gene data show CDR1 as SNHLY and CDR2 as FYNNEI. V was cut by 10 bases and J by 4 bases, with 22 bases left in between. CDR3 amino acids: CATRETPRQVYGYTF. CDR3 nucleotides: TGTGCCACCCGAGAAACCCCAAGGCAGGTCTATGGCTACACCTTC.

The CDR3 sequence: CASSQGERGLGEQFF. CDR3 in DNA: TGCGCCAGCAGCCAAGGGGAGAGAGGGCTTGGTGAGCAGTTCTTC. The rearrangement links TRBV4-3 to TRBJ2-1; D might be TRBD2 (5 bases). The CDR3 covers 15 residues. V was trimmed by 1 base and J by 9 bases, leaving 16 bases between them. The germline gives CDR1 LGHNA, CDR2 YSLEER.

The chain recombines TRBV6-5 with TRBJ2-2; TRBD2 is a possible D gene (7 bases). The CDR3 extends over 14 amino acids. V lost 6 bases and J lost 3, with 11 bases in between. Per the germline V gene, CDR1 is MNHEY and CDR2 is SVGAGI. The CDR3: CASRRGAYTGELFF. The CDR3 DNA follows: TGTGCCAGCAGACGGGGGGCCTACACCGGGGAGCTGTTTTTT.

The rearrangement joins TRBV7-9 to TRBJ1-1, with unresolved D. This CDR3 contains 15 residues. Trimming took off 2 bases at V and 2 bases at J, with 12 bases between the two ends. The germline V gene has CDR1 SEHNR and CDR2 FQNEAQ (reference sequence). In nucleotides, the CDR3 is TGTGCCAGCAGCTTAATCCCCCCAAAAAACACTGAAGCTTTCTTT. Protein product: CASSLIPPKNTEAFF.

The chain uses TRBV5-4 and TRBJ1-1; TRBD1 might be the D (5 bases). Germline V CDR1 and CDR2: SGHNT, YYREEE (reference sequence). Trimming cost V 4 bases and J 2 bases, with 9 bases left between them. This CDR3 comprises 13 residues. In nucleotides, the CDR3 is TGTGCCAGCAGCCGACAGTTAAACACTGAAGCTTTCTTT. As protein: CASSRQLNTEAFF.

The genes are TRBV6-6 and TRBJ1-2; D gene ambiguous. The germline gives CDR1 MNHNY, CDR2 SVGAGI (reference sequence). Trimming stripped 2 bases from V and 8 bases from J, with 15 bases between. The CDR3 contains 14 residues. DNA of the CDR3: TGTGCCAGCAGTTACAATCCGGGAGGCGGCGGCTACACCTTC. Its protein product is CASSYNPGGGGYTF.

In this sample, this clone turned up once. The chain carries TRBV29-1 and TRBJ1-1, with D tentatively TRBD1 (6 bases). CDR1 is SQVTM and CDR2 is ANQGSEA in the germline V gene. CDR3 size: 14 residues. The V gene lost 2 bases and the J gene lost 9 bases, with 19 bases spanning the gap. Here the CDR3 reads CSVERPGYGQQAFF. In nucleotides, the CDR3 is TGCAGCGTTGAACGGCCGGGGTACGGACAGCAAGCTTTCTTT.

The chain employs TRBV27 and TRBJ2-1, with 10 bases aligning to TRBD2. This CDR3 has 16 residues. J lost 5 bases, V lost 1 base, and 5 bases had no gene match. CDR1 and CDR2 (germline): MNHEY, SMNVEV (reference sequence). CDR3 nucleotides: TGTGCCAGCAGTTTATGGTCCAGCGGGGGGGACAATGAGCAGTTCTTC. It yields the protein CASSLWSSGGDNEQFF.

V usage is TRBV7-9 and J usage is TRBJ2-7; 7 bases match TRBD1. The CDR3 consists of 14 residues. V lost 5 bases, J lost 1 base, and 5 bases stayed unmatched. The germline CDR1 and CDR2 sequences are SEHNR and FQNEAQ (reference sequence). The CDR3 nucleotides are TGTGCCAGCAGCCGGGACAGTGGATCCTACGAGCAGTACTTC. The encoded protein is CASSRDSGSYEQYF.

The CDR3 sequence: CASSRGFGQPQHF. The CDR3 DNA is TGTGCCAGCAGCCGGGGATTCGGGCAGCCCCAGCATTTT. The chain employs TRBV28 and TRBJ1-5, with unresolved D. The CDR3 has 13 residues. V lost 6 bases and J lost 7, with 13 bases in between. CDR1 and CDR2 from the germline V gene are MDHEN and SYDVKM. Filled out from reference TRBV28 and TRBJ1-5, the complete variable domain reads DVKVTQSSRYLVKRTGEKVFLECVQDMDHENMFWYRQDPGLGLRLIYFSYDVKMKEKGDIPEGYSVSREKKERFSLILESASTNQTSMYLCASSRGFGQPQHFGDGTRLSIL.

V and J are TRBV20-1 and TRBJ1-2; no reliable D call. The CDR3 contains 13 residues. Trimming stripped 3 bases from V and 2 bases from J, with 10 bases between. Germline assignment: CDR1 DFQATT and CDR2 SNEGSKA (reference sequence). CDR3 nucleotides: TGCAGTGCTAGTCGCATCACAAACTATGGCTACACCTTC. It codes for CSASRITNYGYTF.

The chain joins TRBV15 to TRBJ1-1; D is possibly TRBD1 (6 bases). V dropped 8 bases and J dropped 4 bases, with 14 bases sitting between them. Germline V CDR1 and CDR2: LNHNV, YYDKDF (reference sequence). This CDR3 has 13 residues. The CDR3 DNA sequence: TGTGCCACCGCACCAGACAGGAGCACTGAAGCTTTCTTT. Protein sequence: CATAPDRSTEAFF.

This chain uses TRBV7-8 with TRBJ1-1; 7 bases fit TRBD1. Germline CDR1 and CDR2: SGHVS and FQNEAQ. With 5 bases clipped from V and 1 base from J, the junction kept 7 bases outside the gene matches. The CDR3 extends over 15 amino acids. The CDR3: CASSEARGKNTEAFF. The CDR3 DNA reads TGTGCCAGCAGCGAAGCCAGGGGGAAGAACACTGAAGCTTTCTTT. Using reference TRBV7-8 and TRBJ1-1 for the parts outside the CDR3, the full variable domain is GAGVSQSPRYKVAKRGQDVALRCDPISGHVSLFWYQQALGQGPEFLTYFQNEAQLDKSGLPSDRFFAERPEGSVSTLKIQRTQQEDSAVYLCASSEARGKNTEAFFGQGTRLTVV.

The chain recombines TRBV15 with TRBJ1-5; a possible D gene is TRBD1 (5 bases). The CDR3 length is 16 residues. Germline V gene data show CDR1 as LNHNV and CDR2 as YYDKDF (reference sequence). Trimming removed 4 bases from V and 1 base from J, with 14 bases in between. The CDR3 DNA reads as TGTGCCACCAGCAAAGGGATGAAGGGGAGCAATCAGCCCCAGCATTTT. It encodes CATSKGMKGSNQPQHF.